The 28 T cell receptor beta chains given below trace back to one sample, sequenced in a study of cytomegalovirus exposure and HLA in healthy donors. The PCR employed 60 Vbeta primers together with 13 Jbeta primers. Here immunoSEQ multiplex PCR was the method, and the copy in TCRdb shows in-frame clones only, minus some. The sample holds fewer than 200,000 clones, 82% seen once. Sequencing used PBMCs. These receptors were collected from a woman aged 18-29 years in good health and CMV-seronegative.

This chain links TRBV4-1 with TRBJ2-1; D ambiguous. This CDR3 is built from 18 residues. The germline CDR1 and CDR2 sequences are MGHRA and YSYEKL. Trimming stripped 1 base from V and 3 bases from J, with 19 bases between. CDR3 sequence reads: CASSQAGGPPSLYNEQFF. The CDR3 coding sequence is TGCGCCAGCAGCCAAGCGGGTGGTCCCCCTTCCCTCTACAATGAGCAGTTCTTC.

The chain links TRBV6-7 to TRBJ1-5; D possibly corresponds to TRBD1 (6 bases). TRBV6-7 carries the ORF label, with uncertain function. CDR3 size: 16 residues. V lost 2 bases and J lost 7, with 18 bases in between. The CDR3 here is CASSYPRQEVGQPQHF. The CDR3 region has the DNA TGTGCCAGCAGTTACCCGAGACAGGAAGTCGGCCAGCCCCAGCATTTT.

The chain couples TRBV29-1 to TRBJ2-1; possibly TRBD1 for D (5 bases). Germline CDR1 SQVTM, CDR2 ANQGSEA. The V end lost 0 bases, the J end lost 2 bases, and 11 bases lay between the germline ends. The CDR3 covers 15 residues. This CDR3 is CSVEEDIRTYNEQFF. The CDR3 bases are TGCAGCGTTGAAGAGGACATTAGAACCTACAATGAGCAGTTCTTC.

This CDR3 reads CAISDRDRGPEAFF. In DNA, the CDR3 is TGTGCCATCAGTGACCGGGACAGGGGCCCTGAAGCTTTCTTT. The rearrangement links TRBV10-3 to TRBJ1-1, with TRBD1 matching over 10 bases. The CDR3 runs to 14 residues. The germline V gene encodes CDR1 ENHRY and CDR2 SYGVKD. Trimming took 3 bases from V and 6 from J; bases not matched to a gene: 4.

This chain joins TRBV7-2 and TRBJ2-2, with 10 nucleotides matching TRBD1. Per the germline V gene, CDR1 is SGHTA and CDR2 is FQGNSA. The junction had 4 bases not matched to a gene; V was cut back by 6 bases and J by 3 bases. CDR3 size: 15 residues. In DNA, the CDR3 is TGTGCCAGCAGTCGACAGGGGGCGGACACCGGGGAGCTGTTTTTT. This codes for CASSRQGADTGELFF.

The chain carries TRBV2 and TRBJ2-7; weak D call: TRBD1 (5 bases). CDR3 length equals 12 residues. Germline assignment: CDR1 SNHLY and CDR2 FYNNEI. The V and J ends lost 7 bases and 2 bases respectively, with 9 bases between them. This chain's CDR3 is CASKGQAYEQYF. Written as DNA, the CDR3 is TGTGCCAGCAAGGGGCAGGCCTACGAGCAGTACTTC. The full variable domain, rest sourced from reference TRBV2 and TRBJ2-7, is EPEVTQTPSHQVTQMGQEVILRCVPISNHLYFYWYRQILGQKVEFLVSFYNNEISEKSEIFDDQFSVERPDGSNFTLKIRSTKLEDSAMYFCASKGQAYEQYFGPGTRLTVT.

The chain recombines TRBV5-6 with TRBJ1-2, with D tentatively TRBD1 (5 bases). The CDR3 runs to 16 residues. V shed 0 bases and J shed 1 base, with 13 bases lying between them. Germline V gene lookup returns CDR1 SGHDT and CDR2 YYEEEE. In DNA, the CDR3 is TGTGCCAGCAGCTTGGAAGCGGGGCTTCTTAACTATGGCTACACCTTC. Encoded protein: CASSLEAGLLNYGYTF.

The chain combines TRBV5-6 with TRBJ2-7, with a possible D match to TRBD1 (6 bases). The V gene's germline CDR1 is SGHDT and CDR2 YYEEEE. The CDR3 is made up of 15 amino acids. The V end was cut by 1 base, the J end by 0 bases, with 11 bases between. The DNA for the CDR3 is TGTGCCAGCAGCTTGACAGGGCATAGCTCCTACGAGCAGTACTTC. This translates into CASSLTGHSSYEQYF.

This chain links TRBV6-1 with TRBJ2-7; 9 bases match TRBD1. The CDR3 spans 14 residues. The V and J ends lost 7 bases and 9 bases, in that order; junction bases with no gene match: 13. Germline-derived CDR1 and CDR2 are MNHNS and SASEGT. The CDR3 loop is CASNPGQGHQGQYV. CDR3 in DNA: TGTGCCAGCAATCCGGGACAGGGACATCAGGGGCAGTACGTC.

CDR3 nucleotides: TGTGCCAGCACCGAACGGGAGTACACAGATACGCAGTATTTT. Its translation is CASTEREYTDTQYF. V usage is TRBV28 and J usage is TRBJ2-3; the D gene is possibly TRBD2 (6 bases). CDR3 length equals 14 residues. The V gene's germline CDR1 is MDHEN and CDR2 SYDVKM. V lost 7 bases and J lost 2, with 13 bases in between.

The chain couples TRBV6-4 to TRBJ2-7; 7 bases fit TRBD1. V lost 2 bases to trimming and J lost 2 bases; unmatched junction nucleotides: 12. CDR3 length: 17 amino acids. CDR1 and CDR2 from the germline V gene are MRHNA and SNTAGT. Here the CDR3 DNA reads TGTGCCAGCAGTGACCGAACAGGGGCGCCGGGTCCCTACGAGCAGTACGTC. Translated: CASSDRTGAPGPYEQYV.

The V gene is TRBV7-2, the J gene TRBJ1-1, with D possibly TRBD1 on 6 matching bases. Germline V CDR1 and CDR2: SGHTA, FQGNSA. Deletions cut 5 bases from V and 7 bases from J, with 17 bases between. The CDR3 consists of 14 residues. The CDR3 nucleotides read TGTGCCAGCAGCCGAACCACCCCAGGGGTTGAAGCTTTCTTT. It is translated as CASSRTTPGVEAFF.

The chain joins TRBV27 to TRBJ1-2; D possibly corresponds to TRBD1 (5 bases). The CDR3 length is 14 residues. Germline V gives CDR1 MNHEY, CDR2 SMNVEV (reference sequence). V was clipped by 6 bases and J by 0 bases, with 11 bases between them. The chain's CDR3 is CASSLDTSNYGYTF. CDR3 in DNA: TGTGCCAGCAGCCTGGACACCTCTAACTATGGCTACACCTTC.

This rearrangement joins TRBV5-4 to TRBJ2-7; maybe TRBD1 (6 bases). The CDR3 length is 15 residues. V shed 3 bases and J shed 0 bases, with 13 bases lying between them. Germline CDR1 SGHNT, CDR2 YYREEE (reference sequence). The CDR3 region has the DNA TGTGCCAGCAGCTCTACAGGGCTACGCTCCTACGAGCAGTACTTC. Encoded protein: CASSSTGLRSYEQYF. The entire variable domain, with the rest obtained from reference TRBV5-4 and TRBJ2-7, is as follows: ETGVTQSPTHLIKTRGQQVTLRCSSQSGHNTVSWYQQALGQGPQFIFQYYREEENGRGNFPPRFSGLQFPNYSSELNVNALELDDSALYLCASSSTGLRSYEQYFGPGTRLTVT.

The chain has TRBV30 and TRBJ1-6; the D gene is possibly TRBD1 (5 bases). V was trimmed by 0 bases and J by 9 bases, leaving 12 bases between them. Germline values: CDR1 GTSNPN, CDR2 SVGIG (reference sequence). The CDR3 length is 14 residues. CDR3 region: CAWSVFGGSSPLHF. The CDR3 DNA is TGTGCCTGGAGTGTATTCGGGGGAAGTTCACCCCTCCACTTT.

This chain uses TRBV28 with TRBJ1-5; 10 nucleotides match TRBD1. This CDR3 contains 14 residues. The V gene end was trimmed by 4 bases and the J gene end by 11 bases; junction bases not matched to a gene: 8. CDR1 is MDHEN, CDR2 SYDVKM, per germline. CDR3 residues: CASSSTGGAEAQHF. As DNA, the CDR3 is TGTGCCAGCAGTTCGACAGGGGGCGCGGAGGCCCAGCATTTT.

Note on this clone: Sequence at one end of the junction differs from germline and may be a read error. The V call is TRBV28, the J call TRBJ2-7, with TRBD2 matching over 9 bases. This CDR3 has 12 residues. Germline CDR1 and CDR2: MDHEN and SYDVKM. The CDR3: CASSLSRGGQYF. The CDR3 nucleotides read TGTGCCAGCAGCTTATCGCGGGGGGGACAGTACTTC.

V and J are TRBV7-8 and TRBJ2-7; TRBD2 matches at 16 bases. This CDR3 contains 18 residues. The germline CDR1 and CDR2 sequences are SGHVS and FQNEAQ. V trimming: 4 bases; J trimming: 5 bases; junction bases outside the gene matches: 11. The CDR3 nucleotides are TGTGCCAGCAGCTCTATGGGCCCGGGACTAGCGGGAGGGAACGAGCAGTACTTC. The encoded protein is CASSSMGPGLAGGNEQYF. The full variable domain, completed using reference TRBV7-8 and TRBJ2-7, is GAGVSQSPRYKVAKRGQDVALRCDPISGHVSLFWYQQALGQGPEFLTYFQNEAQLDKSGLPSDRFFAERPEGSVSTLKIQRTQQEDSAVYLCASSSMGPGLAGGNEQYFGPGTRLTVT.

The CDR3 loop is CASNPRGVGEGRTGELFF. In nucleotides, the CDR3 is TGTGCCAGCAACCCTCGAGGAGTAGGGGAGGGCCGCACCGGGGAGCTGTTTTTT. The rearrangement joins TRBV9 to TRBJ2-2; 7 bases agree with TRBD2. The V gene's germline CDR1 is SGDLS and CDR2 YYNGEE. V lost 6 bases and J lost 4; bases outside the gene matches: 18. This CDR3 spans 18 amino acids.

This clone was seen only once. The chain is built from TRBV11-2 and TRBJ2-1, with 8 bases lining up with TRBD2. V shed 5 bases and J 10 bases; nucleotides not matched to a gene: 13. Germline V gene lookup returns CDR1 SGHAT and CDR2 FQNNGV. This CDR3 has 15 residues. CDR3 protein: CASSLASGFPNEQFF. The CDR3 DNA follows: TGTGCCAGCAGCCTAGCTAGCGGGTTTCCCAACGAGCAGTTCTTC.

This sequence joins TRBV25-1 and TRBJ2-3; D gene unclear. Trimming pared 6 bases from V and 0 bases from J, leaving 16 bases between. Germline loops: CDR1 MGHDK, CDR2 SYGVNS. The CDR3 has 16 amino acids. The CDR3 nucleotides read TGTGCCAGCAGCATACGTTCGGCGACTAGCACAGATACGCAGTATTTT. Its translation: CASSIRSATSTDTQYF.

J is TRBJ2-1 and V is TRBV4-3; 8 positions agree with TRBD2. J gave up 3 bases and V 4 bases, and 8 bases lay outside the gene matches. The CDR3 is made up of 16 amino acids. Per the germline V gene, CDR1 is LGHNA and CDR2 is YSLEER. The CDR3 here is CASSPQGTSGYNEQFF. The CDR3 DNA sequence: TGCGCCAGCAGCCCTCAGGGCACTAGCGGCTACAATGAGCAGTTCTTC.

V and J are TRBV6-1 and TRBJ2-7; TRBD1 matches at 8 bases. Germline CDR1 is MNHNS and CDR2 is SASEGT. The length of the CDR3 is 15 residues. V lost 1 base and J lost 3; bases outside the gene matches: 5. The CDR3 bases are TGTGCCAGCAGTGAAGGGGACAGGACCCTCTACGAGCAGTACGTC. This gives the protein CASSEGDRTLYEQYV.

The CDR3 DNA reads TGTGCCAGTAGTCCGGGCAGGGGGTCCGGGGGCTACACCTTC. Its translation is CASSPGRGSGGYTF. The V call is TRBV19, the J call TRBJ1-2, with TRBD1 matching 7 bases. CDR1 is LNHDA and CDR2 is SQIVND in the germline V gene (reference sequence). This CDR3 region has 14 residues. V trimming: 5 bases; J trimming: 8 bases; junction bases outside the gene matches: 11. The full variable domain, rest sourced from reference TRBV19 and TRBJ1-2, is DGGITQSPKYLFRKEGQNVTLSCEQNLNHDAMYWYRQDPGQGLRLIYYSQIVNDFQKGDIAEGYSVSREKKESFPLTVTSAQKNPTAFYLCASSPGRGSGGYTFGSGTRLTVV.

V is TRBV19 and J is TRBJ1-2, with D perhaps matching TRBD1 (6 bases). Looked up from germline, CDR1 is LNHDA and CDR2 is SQIVND (reference sequence). The CDR3 totals 15 residues. V was pared by 5 bases and J by 0 bases, with 13 bases between. CDR3 sequence reads: CASSSGQRANYGYTF. The CDR3 nucleotides are TGTGCCAGTAGTTCTGGACAGAGAGCTAACTATGGCTACACCTTC.

This chain connects TRBV7-2 to TRBJ2-7, with 9 bases aligning to TRBD1. Per the germline V gene, CDR1 is SGHTA and CDR2 is FQGNSA. The CDR3 totals 14 residues. V lost 2 bases to trimming and J lost 6 bases; unmatched junction nucleotides: 5. This CDR3 is CASSLRTGAAEQYF. The CDR3 DNA follows: TGTGCCAGCAGCTTACGGACAGGGGCGGCCGAGCAGTACTTC.

This clone has only one observation. One end of the junction varies from germline; a read error may be responsible. The chain is built from TRBV5-1 and TRBJ1-4, with TRBD1 matching 7 bases. CDR1 is SGHRS and CDR2 is YFSETQ in the germline V gene. The length of the CDR3 is 15 residues. The CDR3 reads CASSLGTGTNEKLVF. CDR3 nucleotides: TGCGCCAGCAGCTTGGGGACAGGAACTAATGAAAAACTGGTTTTT.

The chain has TRBV4-3 and TRBJ2-5; 8 bases match TRBD1. TRBJ2-7 explains the end of the DNA better; the J call may be wrong. CDR1 and CDR2 (germline): LGHNA, YSLEER. This CDR3 has 14 amino acids. CDR3 loop: CASSQGQGADEQYF. The CDR3 nucleotides are TGCGCCAGCAGCCAAGGCCAGGGGGCAGACGAGCAGTACTTC.